These T cell receptor beta chains were read from a single sample in a study of blood T cell repertoires in COVID-19. The protocol was immunoSEQ multiplex PCR, while the TCRdb copy is restricted to in-frame clones and leaves out a portion. Found here are 200,000 or so clones, approximately 82% of them singletons; the top ten hold about 6.9%. Sequencing was performed on peripheral blood. All receptors come from a human donor with acute or convalescent COVID-19. The donor label of this sample is uncertain. CDR3s include the opening cysteine and the closing phenylalanine or tryptophan. The order of the fields is CDR3 protein, CDR3 DNA, J gene, D gene, CDR3 length, clone size, V gene. A D gene is named only where the DNA matches it firmly. Clone size is shown for a subset of rows, as once, few, many or a class of expanded clone.

cdr3_aa: CSVETGQNYEQYF
cdr3_nt: TGCAGCGTTGAGACTGGACAGAACTACGAGCAGTACTTC
j_call: TRBJ2-7
d_call: .
cdr3_length: 13
clone_size: .
v_call: TRBV29-1

cdr3_aa: CASSSTGGAYSGYTF
cdr3_nt: TGTGCCAGCAGCTCGACAGGGGGCGCTTATTCTGGCTACACCTTC
j_call: TRBJ1-2
d_call: TRBD1
cdr3_length: 15
clone_size: .
v_call: TRBV7-3

cdr3_aa: CASSLGVGEKLFF
cdr3_nt: TGTGCCAGCAGTTTGGGAGTCGGTGAAAAACTGTTTTTT
j_call: TRBJ1-4
d_call: .
cdr3_length: 13
clone_size: .
v_call: TRBV28

cdr3_aa: CASSEPGQGDGYTF
cdr3_nt: TGTGCCAGCAGTGAACCGGGACAGGGGGATGGCTACACCTTC
j_call: TRBJ1-2
d_call: TRBD1
cdr3_length: 14
clone_size: .
v_call: TRBV6-1

cdr3_aa: CATSDPDRGAGNTIYF
cdr3_nt: TGTGCCACCAGTGACCCGGACAGGGGGGCAGGAAACACCATATATTTT
j_call: TRBJ1-3
d_call: TRBD1
cdr3_length: 16
clone_size: .
v_call: TRBV24-1

cdr3_aa: CASLDRKGPDTQYF
cdr3_nt: TGTGCCAGCCTAGACAGGAAAGGGCCAGATACGCAGTATTTT
j_call: TRBJ2-3
d_call: .
cdr3_length: 14
clone_size: .
v_call: TRBV18

cdr3_aa: CASSPRGQGSNTEAFF
cdr3_nt: TGTGCCAGCTCACCGAGGGGACAGGGATCGAACACTGAAGCTTTCTTT
j_call: TRBJ1-1
d_call: TRBD1
cdr3_length: 16
clone_size: .
v_call: TRBV18

cdr3_aa: CASSQWQGSSYEQYF
cdr3_nt: TGTGCCAGCAGCCAATGGCAGGGTAGCTCCTACGAGCAGTACTTC
j_call: TRBJ2-7
d_call: .
cdr3_length: 15
clone_size: .
v_call: TRBV14

cdr3_aa: CASSSQQGRGTEAFF
cdr3_nt: TGTGCCAGCAGCTCCCAACAGGGAAGGGGCACTGAAGCTTTCTTT
j_call: TRBJ1-1
d_call: .
cdr3_length: 15
clone_size: .
v_call: TRBV7-9

cdr3_aa: CASSIPRGRGEKLFF
cdr3_nt: TGTGCCAGTAGTATCCCCAGGGGGCGCGGTGAAAAACTGTTTTTT
j_call: TRBJ1-4
d_call: TRBD1
cdr3_length: 15
clone_size: .
v_call: TRBV19

cdr3_aa: CASSPRLAEARLKLFF
cdr3_nt: TGTGCCAGCTCACCACGGCTAGCGGAGGCCCGACTCAAGCTGTTTTTT
j_call: TRBJ2-2
d_call: TRBD2
cdr3_length: 16
clone_size: .
v_call: TRBV18

cdr3_aa: CATSRDFKGVKNIQYF
cdr3_nt: TGTGCCACCAGCAGAGATTTCAAGGGGGTTAAAAACATTCAGTACTTC
j_call: TRBJ2-4
d_call: .
cdr3_length: 16
clone_size: .
v_call: TRBV15

cdr3_aa: CAWSEGQGGQPQHF
cdr3_nt: TGTGCCTGGAGTGAGGGACAGGGTGGTCAGCCCCAGCATTTT
j_call: TRBJ1-5
d_call: TRBD1
cdr3_length: 14
clone_size: .
v_call: TRBV30

cdr3_aa: CASTVGGKNTEAFF
cdr3_nt: TGTGCCAGCACCGTGGGAGGAAAGAACACTGAAGCTTTCTTT
j_call: TRBJ1-1
d_call: .
cdr3_length: 14
clone_size: .
v_call: TRBV6-5

cdr3_aa: CAISRRGGEGADTQYF
cdr3_nt: TGTGCCATCAGCCGGAGAGGCGGAGAGGGGGCAGATACGCAGTATTTT
j_call: TRBJ2-3
d_call: .
cdr3_length: 16
clone_size: once
v_call: TRBV10-3

cdr3_aa: CAFLPGGSKEQYF
cdr3_nt: TGTGCCTTCCTACCGGGGGGTTCTAAAGAGCAGTACTTC
j_call: TRBJ2-7
d_call: TRBD2
cdr3_length: 13
clone_size: .
v_call: TRBV30

cdr3_aa: CAWSGESYEQYF
cdr3_nt: TGTGCCTGGAGTGGAGAGAGCTACGAGCAGTACTTC
j_call: TRBJ2-7
d_call: .
cdr3_length: 12
clone_size: .
v_call: TRBV30

cdr3_aa: CASSLVGGSQDEQFF
cdr3_nt: TGCGCCAGCAGCTTGGTAGGCGGGAGTCAGGATGAGCAGTTCTTC
j_call: TRBJ2-1
d_call: TRBD2
cdr3_length: 15
clone_size: .
v_call: TRBV5-1

cdr3_aa: CATSAGTGGASFF
cdr3_nt: TGTGCCACCAGCGCCGGGACAGGGGGCGCCTCTTTCTTT
j_call: TRBJ1-1
d_call: TRBD1
cdr3_length: 13
clone_size: .
v_call: TRBV24-1

cdr3_aa: CASSLGGQGISGNTIYF
cdr3_nt: TGTGCCAGCAGCTTAGGAGGCCAGGGCATCTCTGGAAACACCATATATTTT
j_call: TRBJ1-3
d_call: .
cdr3_length: 17
clone_size: few
v_call: TRBV7-2

cdr3_aa: CASSLEGVSNQPQHF
cdr3_nt: TGTGCCAGCAGCTTAGAAGGGGTTAGCAATCAGCCCCAGCATTTT
j_call: TRBJ1-5
d_call: .
cdr3_length: 15
clone_size: .
v_call: TRBV7-2

cdr3_aa: CASSPRWPGTSGTYEQYF
cdr3_nt: TGTGCCAGCAGCCCGAGGTGGCCCGGGACTAGCGGGACCTACGAGCAGTACTTC
j_call: TRBJ2-7
d_call: TRBD2
cdr3_length: 18
clone_size: .
v_call: TRBV14

cdr3_aa: CASSPADTGELFF
cdr3_nt: TGTGCCAGCTCACCGGCAGACACCGGGGAGCTGTTTTTT
j_call: TRBJ2-2
d_call: .
cdr3_length: 13
clone_size: once
v_call: TRBV18

cdr3_aa: CATGQVIKNIQYF
cdr3_nt: TGTGCCACCGGACAGGTCATAAAAAACATTCAGTACTTC
j_call: TRBJ2-4
d_call: TRBD1
cdr3_length: 13
clone_size: .
v_call: TRBV6-5

cdr3_aa: CASSGQGAYTEAFF
cdr3_nt: TGCGCCAGCAGCGGACAGGGGGCATACACTGAAGCTTTCTTT
j_call: TRBJ1-1
d_call: TRBD1
cdr3_length: 14
clone_size: .
v_call: TRBV5-1

cdr3_aa: CSVAGYTF
cdr3_nt: TGCAGCGTTGCGGGCTACACCTTC
j_call: TRBJ1-2
d_call: .
cdr3_length: 8
clone_size: .
v_call: TRBV29-1

cdr3_aa: CASSSGTKNSPLHF
cdr3_nt: TGTGCCAGCAGCTCCGGGACAAAAAATTCACCCCTCCACTTT
j_call: TRBJ1-6
d_call: .
cdr3_length: 14
clone_size: .
v_call: TRBV28

cdr3_aa: CASSYSTLGAQAFF
cdr3_nt: TGTGCCAGCAGTTACTCAACCCTAGGGGCGCAGGCTTTCTTT
j_call: TRBJ1-1
d_call: .
cdr3_length: 14
clone_size: .
v_call: TRBV6-5

cdr3_aa: CASSGTGYPTGNTIYF
cdr3_nt: TGTGCCAGCAGCGGAACAGGGTACCCCACTGGAAACACCATATATTTT
j_call: TRBJ1-3
d_call: .
cdr3_length: 16
clone_size: .
v_call: TRBV28

cdr3_aa: CASSEVGGAPGELFF
cdr3_nt: TGTGCCAGCAGTGAAGTTGGGGGGGCGCCCGGGGAGCTGTTTTTT
j_call: TRBJ2-2
d_call: .
cdr3_length: 15
clone_size: .
v_call: TRBV6-1

cdr3_aa: CASSHAGTSGRGEQFF
cdr3_nt: TGTGCCAGCAGCCACGCCGGGACTAGCGGGAGAGGGGAGCAGTTCTTC
j_call: TRBJ2-1
d_call: TRBD2
cdr3_length: 16
clone_size: .
v_call: TRBV3-1/TRBV3-2

cdr3_aa: CASSLAFSYEQYF
cdr3_nt: TGTGCCAGCAGCTTGGCGTTCTCCTACGAGCAGTACTTC
j_call: TRBJ2-7
d_call: .
cdr3_length: 13
clone_size: .
v_call: TRBV5-4

cdr3_aa: CASSPRQGYPYGYTF
cdr3_nt: TGTGCCAGCAGTCCCCGACAGGGGTACCCTTATGGCTACACCTTC
j_call: TRBJ1-2
d_call: TRBD1
cdr3_length: 15
clone_size: .
v_call: TRBV27

cdr3_aa: CASSSLPSGTYTGELFF
cdr3_nt: TGCGCCAGCAGCTCCCTGCCTAGCGGGACTTACACCGGGGAGCTGTTTTTT
j_call: TRBJ2-2
d_call: TRBD2
cdr3_length: 17
clone_size: once
v_call: TRBV5-1

cdr3_aa: CASSPAQTSGGYEQYF
cdr3_nt: TGTGCCAGCAGCCCAGCCCAGACTAGCGGGGGATACGAGCAGTACTTC
j_call: TRBJ2-7
d_call: TRBD2
cdr3_length: 16
clone_size: .
v_call: TRBV3-1/TRBV3-2

cdr3_aa: CARGQSYEQYF
cdr3_nt: TGTGCCAGGGGACAGTCCTACGAGCAGTACTTC
j_call: TRBJ2-7
d_call: TRBD1
cdr3_length: 11
clone_size: .
v_call: TRBV30

cdr3_aa: CASSSGGLRREAFF
cdr3_nt: TGCGCCAGCAGCTCCGGGGGACTTCGCCGTGAAGCTTTCTTT
j_call: TRBJ1-1
d_call: .
cdr3_length: 14
clone_size: .
v_call: TRBV5-1

cdr3_aa: CASSFSSGGYEQYF
cdr3_nt: TGTGCCAGCAGTTTCAGTAGCGGGGGCTACGAGCAGTACTTC
j_call: TRBJ2-7
d_call: TRBD2
cdr3_length: 14
clone_size: few
v_call: TRBV28

cdr3_aa: CASSDQQGIYGYTF
cdr3_nt: TGTGCCAGCAGCGATCAACAGGGGATCTATGGCTACACCTTC
j_call: TRBJ1-2
d_call: TRBD1
cdr3_length: 14
clone_size: .
v_call: TRBV9

cdr3_aa: CASSVGGTGQGEQFF
cdr3_nt: TGTGCCAGCAGTGTAGGAGGGACAGGGCAAGGCGAGCAGTTCTTC
j_call: TRBJ2-1
d_call: TRBD1
cdr3_length: 15
clone_size: .
v_call: TRBV28

cdr3_aa: CASSLGQANEKLFF
cdr3_nt: TGCGCCAGCAGCTTGGGGCAGGCGAATGAAAAACTGTTTTTT
j_call: TRBJ1-4
d_call: .
cdr3_length: 14
clone_size: once
v_call: TRBV5-1

cdr3_aa: CSVDLQGNTQYF
cdr3_nt: TGCAGCGTTGATCTACAGGGAAATACGCAGTATTTT
j_call: TRBJ2-3
d_call: .
cdr3_length: 12
clone_size: .
v_call: TRBV29-1

cdr3_aa: CASSIGTTGPQHF
cdr3_nt: TGTGCCAGTAGTATTGGGACAACGGGACCCCAGCATTTT
j_call: TRBJ1-5
d_call: .
cdr3_length: 13
clone_size: .
v_call: TRBV19